This TCR beta chain was identified during a study of blood T cell repertoires in COVID-19. Enrolled through a virtual design, the participants were between 18 and 89 years of age and came from about two dozen US areas. Produced via immunoSEQ multiplex PCR; TCRdb's table is partial and in-frame only. This sample has approximately 450,000 clones, with roughly nine tenths found just once. The CDR3 is 15 amino acids. In germline, CDR1 is SGHRS, CDR2 YFSETQ. Deletions cut 4 bases from V and 6 bases from J, with 17 bases between. The sample comprised PBMCs or T cells enriched from blood (not recorded which). The sequence was collected from a man younger than 40 who had recovered from COVID-19. The chain combines TRBV5-1 with TRBJ1-5, with D unclear. CDR3 in DNA: TGCGCCAGCAGCCCGGCCGGGGAAAGAGGTCAGCCCCAGCATTTT. Its protein is CASSPAGERGQPQHF.